This T cell receptor (beta chain) is from a study of T cells in Graves' hyperthyroidism and ophthalmopathy. The study, taken as a whole, reports: Most expanded thyroid clonotypes above 0.001 also appeared in blood. Ophthalmopathy prediction by the model preceded onset by a median roughly 6 months.

With respect to this clonotype: Its antigen is not identified.

On the basis of clinical symptoms, serum thyroxine and TRAb, thyroid ultrasound and orbital computed tomography, diagnoses were made. This CDR3 is 15 amino acids long. Looked up from germline, CDR1 is MNHNS and CDR2 is SASEGT. Trimming shortened V by 6 bases and J by 3 bases, and 17 bases separated the two germline ends. The CDR3 regions of TCR beta were amplified from RNA transcripts. A set of HTBI primers served as the primers for a first-round RT-PCR of the TCR CDR3. TCRdb recomputed calls from the multiplex PCR reads with MiXCR, one row per CDR3 protein. The table has roughly 740,000 distinct CDR3 sequences, about 15% seen once.

The sequence derives from a man aged 18 to 30 with Graves' hyperthyroidism. The specimen was blood. The chain links TRBV6-1 to TRBJ1-2, with D possibly TRBD1 on 5 matching bases. Written as DNA, the CDR3 is TGTGCCAGCAGAGGTGGGGAGAGGGGATACTATGGCTACACCTTC. It codes for CASRGGERGYYGYTF.